The subject of this entry is one T cell receptor (beta chain). What it binds is not known. Individual cDNA molecules were tagged with unique molecular identifiers, the study reported. TCRdb reprocessed the 5' RACE reads via MiXCR and lists one record per CDR3 protein. The sample contains 50,000 to 75,000 distinct CDR3 sequences, 7.5% to 9% of which appear only once. This sample stems from a study of early T cells in non-severe SARS-CoV-2 infection. Across the study: Sequencing of unsorted whole blood was done on bulk RNA, leaving chains unpaired.

Regarding the study as a whole: Matching with VDJdb favored anti-spike CD8 responses (missing private and CD4 specificities).

Trimming took off 11 bases at V and 12 bases at J, with 8 bases between the two ends. CDR3 length equals 8 residues. Germline V gene lookup returns CDR1 MGHRA and CDR2 YSYEKL. This rearrangement joins TRBV4-1 to TRBJ2-1; unclear D gene. The TCR sequence derives from an adult who was a healthcare worker with PCR-confirmed SARS-CoV-2 infection or an uninfected control (not recorded which). Here the sequenced sample was whole blood, taken at baseline. CDR3 sequence: CADHGQFF. CDR3 nucleotides: TGCGCCGACCATGGGCAGTTCTTC.